These T cell receptor beta chains were read from a single sample in a study of blood T cell repertoires in COVID-19. TCRdb's copy holds only in-frame clones and misses some; the assay was immunoSEQ multiplex PCR. The sample holds about 310,000 clones, under 90% seen once. Sequenced material: PBMCs or T cells enriched from blood (not recorded which). Receptors were obtained from a man in his sixties who had recovered from COVID-19. The CDR3 runs from the conserved cysteine through the conserved F or W.

J gene	CDR3 length	V gene	CDR3 protein
TRBJ2-1	16	TRBV7-2	CASSLGRGLTYNEQFF
TRBJ1-1	13	TRBV5-5	CASSNLTGPEAFF
TRBJ1-5	15	TRBV12-2	CASRLAQASNQPQHF
TRBJ1-2	14	TRBV18	CASSPRDRVDGYTF
TRBJ2-7	15	TRBV10-1	CASSAGLAGAYEQYF
TRBJ1-5	14	TRBV2	CASSLLDRNQPQHF
TRBJ2-7	15	TRBV25-1	CASSQTGVKTYEQYF
TRBJ1-4	16	TRBV7-6	CASSLSTGGSDEKLFF
TRBJ2-1	17	TRBV7-2	CASSLVSAGGVGTEQFF
TRBJ1-2	14	TRBV24-1	CATSDLLTPYGYTF
TRBJ2-1	17	TRBV27	CASSLYTSGTSYNEQFF
TRBJ2-3	15	TRBV20-1	CSASGTSGFTDTQYF
TRBJ1-6	16	TRBV3-1/TRBV3-2	CASSQVGQGGNSPLHF
TRBJ2-7	15	TRBV7-2	CASSTTQQGKWEQYF
TRBJ2-5	14	TRBV3-1/TRBV3-2	CASSHRTGEETQYF
TRBJ1-6	15	TRBV13	CASRPQAPDNSPLHF
TRBJ2-1	15	TRBV7-2	CASSLESGRRNEQFF
TRBJ1-6	15	TRBV19	CASSMGTGADSPLHF
TRBJ2-7	15	TRBV18	CASSPDPAGVYEQYF
TRBJ2-1	17	TRBV5-4	CASSLLSLAGEINEQFF
TRBJ1-6	15	TRBV5-1	CASSLAVSLNSPLHF
TRBJ2-1	15	TRBV9	CASSASGVSYNEQFF
TRBJ1-2	12	TRBV18	CASDMTGFGYTF
TRBJ1-4	15	TRBV24-1	CATSATDRGSEKLFF
TRBJ1-4	16	TRBV2	CASSVRGAGTNEKLFF
TRBJ1-2	15	TRBV5-1	CASSLVGEGSNGYTF
TRBJ2-1	17	TRBV10-1	CASTPRGGVHSYNEQFF
TRBJ2-1	12	TRBV6-5	CASRKLDTEGFF
TRBJ1-1	15	TRBV18	CASSPQTGDRTEAFF
TRBJ2-3	15	TRBV29-1	CSVGGPSGSTDTQYF
TRBJ1-1	16	TRBV11-1	CASSLTTGAPNTEAFF
TRBJ2-1	14	TRBV2	CASSGLAPYNEQFF
TRBJ2-2	15	TRBV5-1	CASSLAEESTGELFF
TRBJ2-2	15	TRBV3-1/TRBV3-2	CASSLRDLNTGELFF
TRBJ2-1	15	TRBV7-9	CASSPVGAGRGEQFF
TRBJ2-3	15	TRBV4-3	CASSQGGSYGDTQYF
TRBJ1-5	13	TRBV2	CASQGAGNQPQHF
TRBJ1-1	13	TRBV28	CASRPPHGTEAFF
TRBJ2-3	13	TRBV5-4	CASSFEGGDTQYF
TRBJ2-7	17	TRBV18	CASSPGQGRERGEEQYF
TRBJ2-7	11	TRBV27	CASSHSYEQYF
TRBJ2-1	15	TRBV7-3	CASSLTSGGNNEQFF
TRBJ1-4	13	TRBV30	CAWSSGLGEKLFF
TRBJ1-5	15	TRBV6-1	CASSEAGTGGRPQHF
TRBJ1-6	14	TRBV3-1/TRBV3-2	CASSAREANSPLHF
TRBJ2-1	13	TRBV2	CASSEIRGQGLFF
TRBJ2-7	13	TRBV6-5	CASNRQGGYEQYF
TRBJ1-4	17	TRBV7-9	CASSSRTGEAANEKLFF
TRBJ2-1	17	TRBV28	CASSHTSGRPLYNEQFF
TRBJ1-1	14	TRBV28	CASSFVLLNTEAFF
TRBJ2-1	17	TRBV4-1	CASSPTPGLAYGDEQFF
TRBJ2-1	16	TRBV11-2	CASSLYGTGALNEQFF
TRBJ2-7	15	TRBV5-1	CASSLAREAFYEQYF
TRBJ2-2	17	TRBV4-3	CASSQEPPSTGSGELFF
TRBJ1-1	16	TRBV7-9	CASSLAPGQGLSEAFF
TRBJ1-2	14	TRBV10-3	CAISEATGAYGYTF
TRBJ2-3	16	TRBV7-3	CASSLIGGSSTDTQYF
TRBJ1-5	14	TRBV6-6	CASTPRGSNQPQHF
TRBJ2-7	11	TRBV6-5	CASNLGYEQYF
TRBJ2-5	15	TRBV7-3	CASSRTPRDTETQYF